This record concerns one T cell receptor (beta chain) sequence. Its target is not known. The CDR3 has 15 amino acids. Germline V gene lookup returns CDR1 MGHRA and CDR2 YSYEKL. This entry belongs to a study of T cells expressing NK-cell markers. Whole-study context: It was from sorted CD3+CD56+NKG2C+, CD3+CD56+NKG2C- and CD3+CD56-NKG2C+ T cells that TCR beta repertoires came. Points from the study as a whole: One observes that, in a handful of donors, these clonotypes were also the leading ones within the CD3+CD56-NKG2C+ fraction. A range of roughly 1.0-8% of CD8+ T cells consisted of dominant NKG2C+ clonotypes in several donors. The study left the HCMV specificity of expanded NKG2C+ T cell clones unresolved.

TCRdb reprocessed the 5' RACE reads and reports one entry per CDR3 protein, with no DNA. The repertoire table contains about 460,000 distinct CDR3 sequences. Sequencing was done on a sample of blood T cells: a sorted CD56 or NKG2C T cell subset, CD4+ or CD8+ T cells, or bulk PBMC T cells (not recorded which). The receptor was isolated from a woman between 45 and 60 years old in good health. The rearrangement links TRBV4-1 to TRBJ1-4. CDR3 residues: CASSQAHATNEKLFF.